Presented here are 10 T cell receptor beta chains from one specimen sequenced in a study of blood T cell repertoires in COVID-19. Measured with immunoSEQ multiplex PCR; TCRdb has only the in-frame clones, and not every one. The sample yields under 350,000 clones, 65% to 90% seen once. The sequencing sample was made of peripheral blood. Receptors originate from a human donor in a cohort sampled during active COVID-19.

This chain uses TRBV4-1 with TRBJ2-2, with D maybe TRBD2 (7 bases). The CDR3 runs to 16 residues. The V end lost 0 bases, the J end lost 4 bases, and 12 bases lay between the germline ends. The germline gives CDR1 MGHRA, CDR2 YSYEKL. In nucleotides, the CDR3 is TGCGCCAGCAGCCAAGAAAGGGGGGGCAGCACCGGGGAGCTGTTTTTT. Protein sequence: CASSQERGGSTGELFF.

This sequence joins TRBV14 and TRBJ1-2; D might be TRBD1 (5 bases). CDR1 and CDR2 from the germline V gene are SGHDN and FVKESK. V gave up 6 bases and J gave up 3 bases, with 11 bases separating them. The CDR3 totals 13 residues. DNA of the CDR3: TGTGCCAGCAGTCAGGGTATCGACTATGGCTACACCTTC. The encoded protein is CASSQGIDYGYTF. Complete variable domain (other parts from reference TRBV14 and TRBJ1-2): EAGVTQFPSHSVIEKGQTVTLRCDPISGHDNLYWYRRVMGKEIKFLLHFVKESKQDESGMPNNRFLAERTGGTYSTLKVQPAELEDSGVYFCASSQGIDYGYTFGSGTRLTVV.

The chain uses TRBV19 and TRBJ2-7; perhaps TRBD2 as D (5 bases). The CDR3 totals 15 residues. V was clipped by 2 bases and J by 3 bases, with 14 bases between them. The germline V gene encodes CDR1 LNHDA and CDR2 SQIVND (reference sequence). Here the CDR3 DNA reads TGTGCCAGTAGTATAAGCCTGTCGGGGATCTACGAGCAGTACTTC. It yields the protein CASSISLSGIYEQYF.

CDR3 DNA: TGTGCCACCAGTGCCCCTCCGTCCTACAATGAGCAGTTCTTC. Its translation is CATSAPPSYNEQFF. The chain employs TRBV24-1 and TRBJ2-1; no clear D gene. The CDR3 has 14 residues. Germline CDR1 is KGHDR and CDR2 is SFDVKD. V dropped 5 bases and J dropped 1 base, with 8 bases sitting between them.

Regarding this clone: The sample has other DNA sequences that encode this CDR3 too. This chain uses TRBV7-9 with TRBJ1-1; D not resolved. Germline V gene data show CDR1 as SEHNR and CDR2 as FQNEAQ (reference sequence). This CDR3 spans 14 amino acids. The germline V and J ends were trimmed by 3 bases and 0 bases, with 8 bases remaining between them. CDR3 sequence: CASSFSQMNTEAFF. CDR3 in DNA: TGTGCCAGCAGCTTCTCACAGATGAACACTGAAGCTTTCTTT. The full variable domain, completed using reference TRBV7-9 and TRBJ1-1, is DTGVSQNPRHKITKRGQNVTFRCDPISEHNRLYWYRQTLGQGPEFLTYFQNEAQLEKSRLLSDRFSAERPKGSFSTLEIQRTEQGDSAMYLCASSFSQMNTEAFFGQGTRLTVV.

CDR3 sequence reads: CATVSRDRGTNTEAFF. The CDR3, as DNA: TGTGCCACCGTTAGCCGGGACAGGGGGACGAACACTGAAGCTTTCTTT. The genes are TRBV10-3 and TRBJ1-1; the match to TRBD1 covers 11 bases. The ends lost 10 bases at V and 1 base at J; junction bases unmatched: 11. CDR3 size: 16 residues. CDR1 and CDR2 (germline): ENHRY, SYGVKD.

This chain joins TRBV19 and TRBJ2-3; 13 bases fit TRBD2. This CDR3 is 19 amino acids long. CDR1 is LNHDA and CDR2 is SQIVND in the germline V gene (reference sequence). Trimming at V came to 6 bases and at J to 4 bases, leaving 16 bases not matched to a gene. For the CDR3, the DNA is TGTGCCAGTAGCTCCCGGACTAGCGGGGGACCCCTAGTCGCAGATACGCAGTATTTT. It codes for CASSSRTSGGPLVADTQYF.

The CDR3 spells CASSRDYKEAFF. CDR3 coding DNA: TGTGCCAGCAGCCGAGACTATAAGGAAGCTTTCTTT. The V gene is TRBV5-8, the J gene TRBJ1-1; D gene ambiguous. The V gene's germline CDR1 is SGHTS and CDR2 YDEGEE. CDR3 size: 12 residues. Trimming cost V 4 bases and J 8 bases, with 12 bases left between them.

A few counts support this clone. This sequence joins TRBV18 and TRBJ1-6; 9 bases fit TRBD1. Germline CDR1 KGHSH, CDR2 LQKENI. The CDR3 length is 13 residues. With 8 bases clipped from V and 7 bases from J, the junction kept 3 bases outside the gene matches. This CDR3 is CASTGTGNSPLHF. In DNA form, the CDR3 reads TGTGCCAGCACAGGGACAGGGAATTCACCCCTCCACTTT.

This clone occurred a few times. The V gene is TRBV5-4, the J gene TRBJ1-2, with D perhaps TRBD1 (6 bases). The V end lost 7 bases, the J end lost 7 bases, and 23 bases lay between the germline ends. The CDR3 runs to 15 residues. Germline V gene lookup returns CDR1 SGHNT and CDR2 YYREEE (reference sequence). The CDR3 is CASARFDRPAGGYTF. The CDR3 DNA is TGTGCCAGCGCGCGCTTTGACAGGCCGGCGGGTGGCTACACCTTC.